This T cell receptor (beta chain) was found in a study of human T cells and chemical hapten exposure. As for the study in general: Small pooled library volume differences mainly caused per-sample TCR yield variation.

Germline CDR1 and CDR2: SGHVS and FQNEAQ. This CDR3 has 13 residues. Trimming took off 1 base at V and 7 bases at J, with 10 bases between the two ends. TCRdb fed the 5' RACE reads into MiXCR, producing one record per CDR3 protein. The sample shows tens of thousands of distinct CDR3 sequences, roughly 15% of them seen only once. A remark on this clonotype: Its antigen is not identified.

Study-level findings and limits: No alteration of TCRs above 1 in 1000 frequency was seen with DPC sensitization.

Total RNA extraction was carried out from unfractionated whole blood. The chain joins TRBV7-8 to TRBJ1-1, with D unresolved. The sequence derives from a female donor in good health. CDR3 protein: CASSLGSTLEAFF. The CDR3 nucleotides are TGTGCCAGCAGCTTAGGTTCGACGCTTGAAGCTTTCTTT.